This entry describes one TCR beta chain. The data were obtained in a study of blood T cell repertoires in COVID-19. For the study at large: The samples span acute and convalescent COVID-19 from the United States, Italy and Spain.

This CDR3 comprises 15 residues. Trimming shortened V by 3 bases and J by 4 bases, and 10 bases separated the two germline ends. The germline V gene encodes CDR1 MDHEN and CDR2 SYDVKM. Sequencing was performed with immunoSEQ multiplex PCR; in TCRdb, only in-frame clones are kept and a portion is missing. Of about 24,000 clones in the sample, roughly 83% were seen once. The sequenced material came from peripheral blood. This TCR was recovered from a human donor with active COVID-19. The donor label of this sample is uncertain. The V call is TRBV28, the J call TRBJ2-6, with D perhaps TRBD1 (6 bases). As DNA, the CDR3 is TGTGCCAGCAGTTTTATGGGGGCCGGGGCCAACGTCCTGACTTTC. Translating gives CASSFMGAGANVLTF.